A selection of T cell receptor beta chains follows, all from one sample in a study of cytomegalovirus exposure and HLA in healthy donors. The repertoire was sequenced with immunoSEQ multiplex PCR; TCRdb's copy has only in-frame clones and lacks some. The profile shows about 130,000 clones, 80% of them singletons. The material sequenced was PBMCs. The origin of the receptors is a man aged 25 to 45 in good health and CMV-seropositive. CDR3s include the opening cysteine and the closing phenylalanine or tryptophan. The order of the fields is V gene, D gene, J gene, clone size, CDR3 protein, CDR3 DNA. D genes are given only for firm matches. Not every row has a clone size; where given, it reads once, few, many or a size class.

>TRBV5-1|TRBD1|TRBJ1-5|NA
CASSPDRGDQPQHF
TGCGCCAGCAGCCCGGACAGGGGAGATCAGCCCCAGCATTTT
>TRBV27|NA|TRBJ2-1|NA
CASTYGGGTDNEQFF
TGTGCCAGCACCTACGGCGGGGGGACAGACAATGAGCAGTTCTTC
>TRBV5-6|NA|TRBJ2-5|NA
CASSLVGQAGGTQYF
TGTGCCAGCAGCTTGGTGGGGCAGGCCGGTGGGACCCAGTACTTC
>TRBV5-1|NA|TRBJ1-3|NA
CASSLGRNSGNTIYF
TGCGCCAGCAGCTTGGGGCGGAACTCTGGAAACACCATATATTTT
>TRBV5-1|NA|TRBJ2-7|few
CASSLDSLGHGYEQYF
TGCGCCAGCAGCCTGGACTCTTTGGGACACGGTTACGAGCAGTACTTC
>TRBV11-2|NA|TRBJ1-5|NA
CASSQNNQPQHF
TGTGCCAGCAGTCAAAACAATCAGCCCCAGCATTTT
>TRBV4-1|TRBD1|TRBJ1-1|NA
CASSPWSLARGRTEAFF
TGCGCCAGCAGCCCATGGAGTCTGGCCAGGGGGAGAACTGAAGCTTTCTTT
>TRBV19|NA|TRBJ2-7|NA
CASSIYGDSSSYEQYF
TGTGCCAGTAGTATATACGGGGACTCTAGCTCCTACGAGCAGTACTTC
>TRBV5-1|TRBD1|TRBJ1-1|NA
CASSLWGQGARNTEAFF
TGCGCCAGCAGCTTGTGGGGACAGGGGGCGCGAAACACTGAAGCTTTCTTT
>TRBV18|NA|TRBJ1-1|once
CASSSTGNTEAFF
TGTGCCAGCTCGTCGACAGGGAACACTGAAGCTTTCTTT
>TRBV7-6|TRBD2|TRBJ2-1|NA
CASSPSLGLAGAYNEQFF
TGTGCCAGCAGCCCTAGCCTCGGGCTAGCGGGGGCTTACAATGAGCAGTTCTTC
>TRBV4-1|NA|TRBJ1-1|NA
CASSPRETAGEAFF
TGCGCCAGCAGCCCACGCGAGACAGCGGGGGAAGCTTTCTTT
>TRBV11-3|NA|TRBJ2-3|NA
CAPRQGNTDTQYF
TGTGCCCCAAGGCAGGGGAACACAGATACGCAGTATTTT
>TRBV6-5|NA|TRBJ1-1|NA
CASSYLRGGTEAFF
TGTGCCAGCAGTTACCTGAGGGGAGGAACTGAAGCTTTCTTT
>TRBV4-1|NA|TRBJ2-7|NA
CASSQRNGVFSYEQYF
TGCGCCAGCAGCCAACGTAACGGGGTATTCTCCTACGAGCAGTACTTC
>TRBV27|NA|TRBJ2-5|NA
CASIFGSFEGGVTQYF
TGTGCCAGCATATTCGGTTCATTTGAGGGTGGGGTCACCCAGTACTTC
>TRBV4-1|NA|TRBJ2-5|once
CASSQEAVTERTQYF
TGCGCCAGCAGCCAAGAAGCGGTAACAGAAAGGACCCAGTACTTC
>TRBV5-6|NA|TRBJ1-1|NA
CASTLIGPEGGEAFF
TGTGCCAGCACCCTAATCGGACCTGAGGGCGGTGAAGCTTTCTTT
>TRBV10-3|NA|TRBJ2-7|NA
CAISANQQDYEQYF
TGTGCCATCAGTGCTAACCAACAGGACTACGAGCAGTACTTC
>TRBV19|TRBD1|TRBJ2-7|few
CASSTGTELYEQYF
TGTGCCAGTAGTACCGGGACAGAGTTGTACGAGCAGTACTTC
>TRBV10-3|TRBD1|TRBJ2-6|NA
CAISENVGQGNTGANVLTF
TGTGCCATCAGTGAGAATGTGGGACAGGGGAATACTGGGGCCAACGTCCTGACTTTC
>TRBV6-4|NA|TRBJ2-2|NA
CASMRENTGELFF
TGTGCCAGCATGAGGGAGAACACCGGGGAGCTGTTTTTT
>TRBV6-6|NA|TRBJ1-1|NA
CASSYDRSGTEAFF
TGTGCCAGCAGTTACGACAGGTCGGGCACTGAAGCTTTCTTT
>TRBV5-1|TRBD2|TRBJ2-7|NA
CASSLALGGAYEQYF
TGCGCCAGCAGCTTGGCCCTGGGGGGGGCCTACGAGCAGTACTTC
>TRBV20-1|NA|TRBJ1-1|NA
CSAPKETEAFF
TGCAGTGCTCCTAAGGAGACTGAAGCTTTCTTT
>TRBV9|TRBD1|TRBJ1-2|NA
CASSVGGLGQGYGYTF
TGTGCCAGCAGCGTAGGAGGGCTGGGACAGGGCTATGGCTACACCTTC
>TRBV5-3|NA|TRBJ1-1|NA
CARSLHLNTEAFF
TGTGCCAGAAGCTTACATCTCAACACTGAAGCTTTCTTT
>TRBV7-8|TRBD1|TRBJ1-1|NA
CASRRQGGNTEAFF
TGTGCCAGCAGGCGACAGGGAGGGAACACTGAAGCTTTCTTT
>TRBV2|NA|TRBJ1-5|NA
CASAGSLYSNQPQHF
TGTGCCAGCGCAGGGTCACTATATAGCAATCAGCCCCAGCATTTT
>TRBV6-1|NA|TRBJ2-7|NA
CATRDTAYEQYF
TGTGCCACCCGGGACACGGCCTACGAGCAGTACTTC
>TRBV2|TRBD2|TRBJ2-5|NA
CASSEPSGGLETQYF
TGTGCCAGCAGTGAACCAAGCGGGGGGCTGGAGACCCAGTACTTC
>TRBV4-1|NA|TRBJ1-2|NA
CASSQAERGRGGYTF
TGCGCCAGCAGCCAAGCGGAGCGAGGCAGGGGCGGCTACACCTTC
>TRBV28|NA|TRBJ2-5|NA
CASRRAQETQYF
TGTGCCAGCAGGAGGGCACAAGAGACCCAGTACTTC
>TRBV19|TRBD1|TRBJ2-3|NA
CASSTPTGITDTQYF
TGTGCCAGTAGTACCCCGACAGGGATCACAGATACGCAGTATTTT
>TRBV7-8|NA|TRBJ2-7|NA
CASSLVMDSSYEQYF
TGTGCCAGCAGCTTAGTAATGGACAGTTCCTACGAGCAGTACTTC
>TRBV5-6|NA|TRBJ1-6|NA
CASSGTWMGGDSPLHF
TGTGCCAGCAGCGGAACGTGGATGGGGGGGGATTCACCCCTCCACTTT
>TRBV5-5|NA|TRBJ2-7|NA
CASSLNVNSVHEQYF
TGTGCCAGCAGCTTAAATGTTAATTCGGTCCACGAGCAGTACTTC
>TRBV18|NA|TRBJ1-5|NA
CASSPVRVSNQPQHF
TGTGCCAGCTCACCAGTGAGAGTCTCAAATCAGCCCCAGCATTTT
>TRBV28|NA|TRBJ2-1|NA
CASSSLEAAYNEQFF
TGTGCCAGCAGTTCTCTGGAGGCTGCCTACAATGAGCAGTTCTTC
>TRBV9|NA|TRBJ1-1|NA
CASSPTGRNTEAFF
TGTGCCAGCAGCCCGACAGGCAGAAACACTGAAGCTTTCTTT
>TRBV6-1|NA|TRBJ1-2|NA
CASSGGGSVWGGYTF
TGTGCCAGCAGTGGGGGAGGATCGGTTTGGGGAGGCTACACCTTC
>TRBV7-2|TRBD1|TRBJ1-4|NA
CASSLSGGEANEKLFF
TGTGCCAGCAGCTTGTCAGGGGGCGAGGCTAATGAAAAACTGTTTTTT
>TRBV2|NA|TRBJ2-2|NA
CASSVLGASTGELFF
TGTGCCAGCAGCGTACTGGGGGCCTCCACCGGGGAGCTGTTTTTT
>TRBV7-9|NA|TRBJ2-7|NA
CASSATTYREGEQYF
TGTGCCAGCAGCGCCACAACGTACAGGGAGGGCGAGCAGTACTTC
>TRBV6-5|NA|TRBJ1-4|NA
CASRDGGAGEKLFF
TGTGCCAGCAGGGATGGGGGGGCAGGGGAAAAACTGTTTTTT
>TRBV4-1|NA|TRBJ2-7|NA
CASSQEGVSYEQYF
TGCGCCAGCAGCCAAGAGGGCGTTTCCTACGAGCAGTACTTC
>TRBV19|TRBD1|TRBJ2-2|few
CAMRQGVDTGELFF
TGTGCCATGAGACAGGGGGTAGACACCGGGGAGCTGTTTTTT
>TRBV7-8|TRBD1|TRBJ2-3|NA
CASSLKRGRTDTQYF
TGTGCCAGCAGCTTAAAGAGGGGGCGGACAGATACGCAGTATTTT